These 32 T cell receptor beta chains were all obtained from the same sample, sequenced in a study of T cell repertoires in cytomegalovirus infection. TCRdb used MiXCR to reprocess the reads, holding one entry per CDR3 protein. The table has about 680,000 distinct CDR3 sequences, about 24% seen once. The specimen was CD8+ T cells from PBMCs. The origin of the receptors is a human donor in good health (CMV status not recorded). Some clones in this sample may be carry-over from other donors' samples.

This sequence joins TRBV29-1 and TRBJ1-1, with D uncertain. Germline V gene sequence: CDR1 SQVTM, CDR2 ANQGSEA. This CDR3 is 11 amino acids long. The CDR3 DNA reads as TGCAGTGTCGAAGAGAACACTGAAGCTTTCTTT. It translates to CSVEENTEAFF.

This chain connects TRBV7-9 to TRBJ1-1, with D possibly being TRBD1 (5 bases). The CDR3 runs to 15 residues. Looked up from germline, CDR1 is SEHNR and CDR2 is FQNEAQ (reference sequence). Between the trimmed V and J ends, which lost 7 bases and 1 base, there was a span of 16 bases. This CDR3 reads CASTYLGTGNTEAFF. The CDR3 nucleotides read TGTGCCAGCACCTATCTCGGGACTGGGAACACTGAAGCTTTCTTT.

This clonotype came up a few times. CDR3 nucleotide sequence: TGTGCCAGCAGCTTATCACCGGACAGCCCAGGGGCTGAAGCTTTCTTT. This codes for CASSLSPDSPGAEAFF. The chain couples TRBV7-6 to TRBJ1-1; a weak D match, TRBD1 (6 bases). The CDR3 length is 16 residues. Germline-derived CDR1 and CDR2 are SGHVS and FNYEAQ. Trimming pared 2 bases from V and 6 bases from J, leaving 19 bases between.

The chain has TRBV14 and TRBJ2-2; D gene uncertain. Trimming left V 6 bases short and J 0 bases short, with 8 bases between. The CDR3 is 14 residues long. The V gene's germline CDR1 is SGHDN and CDR2 FVKESK. CDR3 sequence (DNA): TGTGCCAGCAGACCTACAGCGAACACCGGGGAGCTGTTTTTT. Protein product: CASRPTANTGELFF.

The V and J genes are TRBV28 and TRBJ2-1; no clear D. The CDR3 is 15 residues long. Trimming pared 2 bases from V and 2 bases from J, leaving 10 bases between. CDR1 is MDHEN and CDR2 is SYDVKM in the germline V gene. CDR3 protein: CASSLEADTYNEQFF. The CDR3 DNA reads as TGTGCCAGCAGTTTAGAAGCAGATACCTACAATGAGCAGTTCTTC.

This clonotype was found many times. The chain has TRBV6-2 or TRBV6-3 and TRBJ2-3; D unresolved. V was trimmed by 2 bases and J by 2 bases, leaving 17 bases between them. The CDR3 extends over 17 amino acids. Germline V gives CDR1 MNHEY, CDR2 SVGEGT. The chain's CDR3 is CASSYATRTDTTDTQYF. The CDR3 nucleotides read TGTGCCAGCAGTTACGCGACACGCACGGATACCACAGATACGCAGTATTTT.

The CDR3 region has the DNA TGTGCCAGCAGCTCCGAGCTTACTTCGTCCTATGGCTACACCTTC. This sequence encodes CASSSELTSSYGYTF. The rearrangement uses TRBV13 and TRBJ1-2; D is ambiguous. Germline V CDR1 and CDR2: PRHDT, FYEKMQ (reference sequence). Trimming removed 4 bases at V and 4 bases at J, with 16 bases between. CDR3 length: 15 amino acids.

This clonotype showed up just a few times. The CDR3 loop is CASSLGTGEEFGYTF. CDR3 bases: TGTGCCAGCAGCTTAGGAACAGGGGAAGAGTTTGGCTACACCTTC. The chain combines TRBV7-4 with TRBJ1-2, with TRBD1 matching 7 bases. CDR3 size: 15 residues. Trimming removed 1 base from V and 7 bases from J; junction bases left unmatched: 9. Germline V gives CDR1 SGHVT, CDR2 SQSDAQ.

CDR3 bases: TGCAGTGCTAGATTGGACAGGGACGGCGAGCAGTACTTC. It encodes CSARLDRDGEQYF. The gene calls are TRBV20-1 and TRBJ2-7; 8 positions agree with TRBD1. Germline loops: CDR1 DFQATT, CDR2 SNEGSKA (reference sequence). V was pared by 2 bases and J by 6 bases, with 6 bases of the junction left unmatched. There are 13 residues in the CDR3.

The chain links TRBV14 to TRBJ2-5; TRBD1 or TRBD2 may be the D gene (5 bases each). Germline assignment: CDR1 SGHDN and CDR2 FVKESK. V was shortened by 1 base and J by 5 bases, with 8 bases between the two germline ends. The CDR3 loop spans 13 amino acids. For the CDR3, the DNA is TGTGCCAGCAGCCAAGCCAGGGACGAGACCCAGTACTTC. Its protein product is CASSQARDETQYF.

The gene calls are TRBV19 and TRBJ2-7; the D is unclear. Germline CDR1 LNHDA, CDR2 SQIVND (reference sequence). This CDR3 has 14 amino acids. Trimming stripped 1 base from V and 6 bases from J, with 13 bases between. CDR3 bases: TGTGCCAGTAGTATAGGTTTCCCTCCTGGCGAGCAGTACTTC. Protein product: CASSIGFPPGEQYF.

The genes are TRBV6-6 and TRBJ2-1; TRBD2 matches 7 bases. After removal of 0 bases from V and 2 bases from J, the junction contained 1 base not matched to a gene. Germline V gives CDR1 MNHNY, CDR2 SVGAGI (reference sequence). The CDR3 runs 15 residues. As DNA, the CDR3 is TGTGCCAGCAGTTACTCGGGACTACCCTACAATGAGCAGTTCTTC. Its protein product is CASSYSGLPYNEQFF.

Only a few counts were recorded for this clonotype. The chain couples TRBV20-1 to TRBJ2-1; TRBD2 aligns across 15 bases. Germline CDR1 and CDR2: DFQATT and SNEGSKA (reference sequence). The V segment lost 0 bases and the J segment 2 bases; nucleotides outside the gene matches: 14. The CDR3 length is 21 residues. The CDR3 DNA reads as TGCAGTGCTAGAGACCCAACCAACCCGGGACTAGCGGGGGGCGCCTACAATGAGCAGTTCTTC. This sequence encodes CSARDPTNPGLAGGAYNEQFF.

In its sample, this clonotype was seen once. The V call is TRBV20-1, the J call TRBJ2-1, with D possibly being TRBD1 or TRBD2 (7 bases each). Germline assignment: CDR1 DFQATT and CDR2 SNEGSKA (reference sequence). The CDR3 totals 14 residues. Trimming removed 6 bases from V and 8 bases from J, with 20 bases in between. The CDR3 coding sequence is TGCAGTGCCCGGGGGAGCGGGACAGACGATGAGCAGTTCTTC. Translating gives CSARGSGTDDEQFF.

This clonotype showed up many times. This rearrangement joins TRBV28 to TRBJ2-2; 11 bases agree with TRBD2. This CDR3 contains 18 residues. Germline CDR1 and CDR2: MDHEN and SYDVKM. With V trimmed by 6 bases and J by 0 bases, 9 bases remained unmatched. For the CDR3, the DNA is TGTGCCAGCAGCTATCTAGCGGGGGGAGGCCCGAACACCGGGGAGCTGTTTTTT. The encoded protein is CASSYLAGGGPNTGELFF.

This chain joins TRBV20-1 and TRBJ1-3; no definite D call. V was trimmed by 6 bases and J by 3 bases, leaving 12 bases between them. The CDR3 runs to 13 residues. Germline CDR1 DFQATT, CDR2 SNEGSKA (reference sequence). DNA of the CDR3: TGCAGTGCGCGCACCTCCGATGGAAACACCATATATTTT. Residues: CSARTSDGNTIYF.

A few counts support this clonotype. The genes are TRBV3-1 and TRBJ1-1; unclear D gene. This CDR3 has 14 amino acids. Trimming removed 1 base at V and 1 base at J, with 7 bases between. Germline lookup yields CDR1 LGHDT and CDR2 YNNKEL (reference sequence). The CDR3, as DNA: TGTGCCAGCAGCCAAGCGGCAGGGAACACTGAAGCTTTCTTT. Translation gives CASSQAAGNTEAFF. The complete variable domain, with remaining parts taken from reference TRBV3-1 and TRBJ1-1, reads DTAVSQTPKYLVTQMGNDKSIKCEQNLGHDTMYWYKQDSKKFLKIMFSYNNKELIINETVPNRFSPKSPDKAHLNLHINSLELGDSAVYFCASSQAAGNTEAFFGQGTRLTVV.

This clonotype occurred a few times. This chain links TRBV7-9 with TRBJ2-3, with 8 bases matching TRBD1. The CDR3 consists of 13 residues. Trimming cost V 6 bases and J 6 bases; bases outside gene matches: 5. The V gene's germline CDR1 is SEHNR and CDR2 FQNEAQ (reference sequence). CDR3 sequence (DNA): TGTGCCAGCAGTTCAGGGGGCAGTGATACGCAGTATTTT. It is translated as CASSSGGSDTQYF. The full variable domain, with the rest looked up from reference TRBV7-9 and TRBJ2-3, is DTGVSQNPRHKITKRGQNVTFRCDPISEHNRLYWYRQTLGQGPEFLTYFQNEAQLEKSRLLSDRFSAERPKGSFSTLEIQRTEQGDSAMYLCASSSGGSDTQYFGPGTRLTVL.

In this sample, this clonotype turned up a few times. V and J are TRBV20-1 and TRBJ2-7, with D unresolved. Trimming took 5 bases from V and 3 from J, leaving 11 bases between them. CDR1 and CDR2 from the germline V gene are DFQATT and SNEGSKA (reference sequence). This CDR3 region has 12 residues. CDR3 sequence (DNA): TGCAGTGCTCAGGAGCTTTTCTACGAGCAGTACTTC. Protein sequence: CSAQELFYEQYF.

This clonotype was observed many times. The chain employs TRBV28 and TRBJ2-1; tentatively, D is TRBD1 (6 bases). CDR1 MDHEN and CDR2 SYDVKM come from the germline V gene. Trimming removed 3 bases from V and 4 bases from J, with 13 bases in between. The CDR3 is 15 residues long. The CDR3 spells CASSLGAGRYNEQFF. In DNA form, the CDR3 reads TGTGCCAGCAGTTTGGGGGCCGGACGGTACAATGAGCAGTTCTTC. Variable domain in full (rest from reference TRBV28 and TRBJ2-1): DVKVTQSSRYLVKRTGEKVFLECVQDMDHENMFWYRQDPGLGLRLIYFSYDVKMKEKGDIPEGYSVSREKKERFSLILESASTNQTSMYLCASSLGAGRYNEQFFGPGTRLTVL.

This clonotype appeared a few times. This chain links TRBV29-1 with TRBJ1-4; weak D call: TRBD1 (6 bases). Trimming took 4 bases from V and 4 from J, leaving 16 bases between them. This CDR3 is built from 15 residues. Looked up from germline, CDR1 is SQVTM and CDR2 is ANQGSEA. CDR3 sequence reads: CSVALGGSNNEKLFF. The CDR3 DNA follows: TGCAGCGTTGCACTTGGGGGCTCCAATAATGAAAAACTGTTTTTT.

This clonotype has only a few counts. The V call is TRBV20-1, the J call TRBJ1-1; D not certain. The germline V gene has CDR1 DFQATT and CDR2 SNEGSKA (reference sequence). CDR3 length: 12 residues. The V end lost 2 bases, the J end lost 4 bases, and 8 bases lay between the germline ends. This chain's CDR3 is CSARRSSTEAFF. CDR3 DNA: TGCAGTGCTAGAAGGTCGAGCACTGAAGCTTTCTTT.

This clonotype was seen a handful of times. This chain connects TRBV4-3 to TRBJ2-3; no clear D gene. Trimming stripped 4 bases from V and 9 bases from J, with 14 bases between. The CDR3 runs to 13 residues. Germline values: CDR1 LGHNA, CDR2 YSLEER. The CDR3 nucleotides read TGCGCCAGCAGCCCAGGCCTTTGGAGAACGCAGTATTTT. This codes for CASSPGLWRTQYF.

This clonotype was observed a handful of times. V gene TRBV19 combines with J gene TRBJ1-5; 8 bases match TRBD1. V gave up 7 bases and J gave up 5 bases; unmatched junction bases: 4. The CDR3 contains 13 residues. Germline values: CDR1 LNHDA, CDR2 SQIVND (reference sequence). The CDR3 region has the DNA TGTGCCAGTATCTCAGGGGGCGATCAGCCCCAGCATTTT. Encoded protein: CASISGGDQPQHF.

V gene TRBV20-1 combines with J gene TRBJ2-2; no clear D gene. Looked up from germline, CDR1 is DFQATT and CDR2 is SNEGSKA (reference sequence). The V end lost 0 bases, the J end lost 7 bases, and 9 bases lay between the germline ends. This CDR3 has 13 amino acids. CDR3 coding DNA: TGCAGTGCTAGAGATCTGGCGGACGGGGAGCTGTTTTTT. Its translation is CSARDLADGELFF.

The genes are TRBV29-1 and TRBJ2-5; TRBD2 might be the D (5 bases). Germline values: CDR1 SQVTM, CDR2 ANQGSEA. V dropped 0 bases and J dropped 3 bases, with 20 bases sitting between them. This CDR3 comprises 17 residues. The CDR3: CSVEDPEMSGEEETQYF. As DNA, the CDR3 is TGCAGCGTTGAAGATCCCGAAATGAGCGGAGAGGAAGAGACCCAGTACTTC.

A note on this clonotype: It may be a read error: a sequence one base away is much more abundant. This chain connects TRBV6-6 to TRBJ2-1; D is perhaps TRBD1 (6 bases). The germline V and J ends were trimmed by 7 bases and 6 bases, with 19 bases remaining between them. This CDR3 region has 15 residues. Germline CDR1 is MNHNY and CDR2 is SVGAGI (reference sequence). CDR3: CASTPWDIESNEQFF. For the CDR3, the DNA is TGTGCCAGCACCCCCTGGGACATAGAATCCAATGAGCAGTTCTTC.

J is TRBJ2-7 and V is TRBV6-2 or TRBV6-3; 7 bases are a match to TRBD1. V shed 2 bases and J 5 bases; nucleotides not matched to a gene: 3. Germline V lookup: CDR1 MNHEY, CDR2 SVGEGT. The CDR3 runs 13 residues. The CDR3 DNA follows: TGTGCCAGCAGTTACCAGGGGACAGACGAGCAGTACGTC. Residues: CASSYQGTDEQYV.

This clonotype was seen repeatedly, ten times or more. The chain joins TRBV7-6 to TRBJ2-7; D possibly corresponds to TRBD1 (6 bases). Trimming cost V 6 bases and J 2 bases, with 17 bases left between them. Germline V gene sequence: CDR1 SGHVS, CDR2 FNYEAQ. The CDR3 covers 15 residues. The CDR3 sequence: CASRAGALPTYEQYF. As DNA, the CDR3 is TGTGCCAGCAGGGCAGGGGCCCTCCCGACCTACGAGCAGTACTTC.

The chain uses TRBV2 and TRBJ2-4; 7 bases are a match to TRBD1. The germline V gene has CDR1 SNHLY and CDR2 FYNNEI. V gave up 4 bases and J gave up 5 bases; unmatched junction bases: 8. The CDR3 runs to 15 residues. The CDR3, as DNA: TGTGCCAGCAGTGCCCCAGGGGGATACGAAAACATTCAGTACTTC. Its protein product is CASSAPGGYENIQYF.

This clonotype was observed many times. V gene TRBV7-2 combines with J gene TRBJ2-1; 12 bases agree with TRBD2. The CDR3 loop spans 15 amino acids. Germline V lookup: CDR1 SGHTA, CDR2 FQGNSA. V trimming: 5 bases; J trimming: 9 bases; junction bases outside the gene matches: 8. The CDR3 protein is CASSALAGGRGEQFF. The CDR3, as DNA: TGTGCCAGCAGCGCTCTAGCGGGGGGGCGCGGTGAGCAGTTCTTC.

CDR3 residues: CASSNTRDGTDTQYF. The CDR3 region has the DNA TGTGCCAGCAGTAACACAAGGGACGGCACAGATACGCAGTATTTT. This chain links TRBV28 with TRBJ2-3, with D perhaps given as TRBD1 or TRBD2 (5 bases each). The CDR3 covers 15 residues. Between the trimmed V and J ends, which lost 5 bases and 1 base, there was a span of 13 bases. Germline V lookup: CDR1 MDHEN, CDR2 SYDVKM.